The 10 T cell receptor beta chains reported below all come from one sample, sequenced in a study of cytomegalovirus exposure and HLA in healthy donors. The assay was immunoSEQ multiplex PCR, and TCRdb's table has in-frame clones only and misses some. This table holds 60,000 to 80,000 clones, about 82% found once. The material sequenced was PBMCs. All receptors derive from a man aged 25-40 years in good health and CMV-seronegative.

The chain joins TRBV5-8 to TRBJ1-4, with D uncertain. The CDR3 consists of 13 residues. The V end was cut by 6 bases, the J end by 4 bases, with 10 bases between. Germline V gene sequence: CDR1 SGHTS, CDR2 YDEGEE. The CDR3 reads CASKVRNNEKLFF. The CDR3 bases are TGTGCCAGCAAGGTGCGGAATAATGAAAAACTGTTTTTT.

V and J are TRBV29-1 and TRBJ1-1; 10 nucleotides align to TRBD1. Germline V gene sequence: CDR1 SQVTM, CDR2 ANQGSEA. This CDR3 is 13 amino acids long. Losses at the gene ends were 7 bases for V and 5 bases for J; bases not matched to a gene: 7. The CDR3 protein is CSAVVGQGTEAFF. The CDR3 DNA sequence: TGCAGCGCCGTGGTGGGACAGGGGACTGAAGCTTTCTTT.

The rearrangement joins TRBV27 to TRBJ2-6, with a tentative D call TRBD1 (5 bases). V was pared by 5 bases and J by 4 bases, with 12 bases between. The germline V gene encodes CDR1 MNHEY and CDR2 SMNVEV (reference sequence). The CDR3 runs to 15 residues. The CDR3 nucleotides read TGTGCCAGCAGTATAGGGGTAGCCGGGGCCAACGTCCTGACTTTC. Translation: CASSIGVAGANVLTF.

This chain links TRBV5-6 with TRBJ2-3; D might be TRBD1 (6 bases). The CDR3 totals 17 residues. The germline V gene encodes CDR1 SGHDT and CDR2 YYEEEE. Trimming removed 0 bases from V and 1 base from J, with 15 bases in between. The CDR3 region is CASSLAVGAFRTDTQYF. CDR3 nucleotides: TGTGCCAGCAGCTTGGCCGTGGGGGCGTTCCGCACAGATACGCAGTATTTT.

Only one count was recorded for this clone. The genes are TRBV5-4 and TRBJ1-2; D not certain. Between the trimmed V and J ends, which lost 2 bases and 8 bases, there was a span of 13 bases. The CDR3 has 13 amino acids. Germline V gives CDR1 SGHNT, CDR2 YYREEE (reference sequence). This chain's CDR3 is CASSLLSTEGYTF. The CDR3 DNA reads TGTGCCAGCAGCTTACTCAGTACGGAGGGCTACACCTTC.

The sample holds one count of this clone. In DNA, the CDR3 is TGTGCCAGCAGTGAACTTCAGGGTCTAAATTCACCCCTCCACTTT. This sequence encodes CASSELQGLNSPLHF. V usage is TRBV2 and J usage is TRBJ1-6; D perhaps matches TRBD1 (5 bases). V was trimmed by 2 bases and J by 7 bases, leaving 12 bases between them. The germline gives CDR1 SNHLY, CDR2 FYNNEI. The CDR3 extends over 15 amino acids.

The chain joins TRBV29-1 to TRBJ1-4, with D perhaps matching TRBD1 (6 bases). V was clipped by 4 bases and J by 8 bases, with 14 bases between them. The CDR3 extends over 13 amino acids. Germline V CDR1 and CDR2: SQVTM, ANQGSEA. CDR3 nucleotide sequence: TGCAGCGTTGCGACGCAAAGGGGGGAAAAACTGTTTTTT. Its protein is CSVATQRGEKLFF.

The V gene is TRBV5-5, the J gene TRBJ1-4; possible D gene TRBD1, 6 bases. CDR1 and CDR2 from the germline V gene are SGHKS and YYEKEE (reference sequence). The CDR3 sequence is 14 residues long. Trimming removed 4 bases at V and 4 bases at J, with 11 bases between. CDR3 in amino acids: CASSRRDNNEKLFF. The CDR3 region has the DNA TGTGCCAGCAGCCGACGGGACAATAATGAAAAACTGTTTTTT. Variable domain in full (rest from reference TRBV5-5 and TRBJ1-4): DAGVTQSPTHLIKTRGQQVTLRCSPISGHKSVSWYQQVLGQGPQFIFQYYEKEERGRGNFPDRFSARQFPNYSSELNVNALLLGDSALYLCASSRRDNNEKLFFGSGTQLSVL.

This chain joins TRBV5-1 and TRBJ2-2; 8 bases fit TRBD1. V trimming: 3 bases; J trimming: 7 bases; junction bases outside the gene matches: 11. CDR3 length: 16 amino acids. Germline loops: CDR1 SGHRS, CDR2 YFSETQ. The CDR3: CASSYQSGGSGGELFF. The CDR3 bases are TGCGCCAGCAGCTACCAATCAGGGGGCAGTGGCGGGGAGCTGTTTTTT.

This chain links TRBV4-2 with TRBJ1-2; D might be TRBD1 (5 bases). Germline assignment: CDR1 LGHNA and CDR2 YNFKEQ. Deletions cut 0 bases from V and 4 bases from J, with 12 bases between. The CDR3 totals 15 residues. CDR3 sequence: CASSQERGGPYGYTF. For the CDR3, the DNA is TGTGCCAGCAGCCAAGAGCGGGGCGGGCCCTATGGCTACACCTTC.